This passage covers 14 T cell receptor beta chains from one sample sequenced in a study of T cell responses to AZD1222 COVID-19 vaccine. The method was immunoSEQ multiplex PCR; TCRdb's version includes in-frame clones alone and lacks a portion of them. The data hold approximately 140,000 clones, with roughly 90% observed a single time. Here the sequenced sample was peripheral blood, taken 28 days after the second AZD1222 dose. Source of these receptors: an adult who received the AZD1222 COVID-19 vaccine.

This clone was seen a few times. V and J are TRBV30 and TRBJ1-3, with 8 bases that match TRBD1. V was clipped by 3 bases and J by 4 bases; unmatched bases: 5. This CDR3 has 14 residues. The germline CDR1 and CDR2 sequences are GTSNPN and SVGIG (reference sequence). The CDR3: CAWSPGTGGNTIYF. The CDR3, as DNA: TGTGCCTGGAGCCCAGGGACAGGAGGAAACACCATATATTTT.

The V call is TRBV5-5, the J call TRBJ1-2; 9 bases map to TRBD1. The CDR3 has 14 residues. Germline V lookup: CDR1 SGHKS, CDR2 YYEKEE (reference sequence). The junction had 3 bases not matched to a gene; V was cut back by 0 bases and J by 6 bases. Here the CDR3 DNA reads TGTGCCAGCAGCTTGGAAGACAGGGGGAATGGCTACACCTTC. Its translation: CASSLEDRGNGYTF. The full variable domain, rest sourced from reference TRBV5-5 and TRBJ1-2, is DAGVTQSPTHLIKTRGQQVTLRCSPISGHKSVSWYQQVLGQGPQFIFQYYEKEERGRGNFPDRFSARQFPNYSSELNVNALLLGDSALYLCASSLEDRGNGYTFGSGTRLTVV.

The chain employs TRBV14 and TRBJ1-1; D unresolved. The CDR3 sequence is 16 residues long. Germline V lookup: CDR1 SGHDN, CDR2 FVKESK. V lost 4 bases to trimming and J lost 0 bases, with 15 bases between them. As DNA, the CDR3 is TGTGCCAGCAGCCGTCTGAGTAAGAGGGTGAACACTGAAGCTTTCTTT. This codes for CASSRLSKRVNTEAFF.

This sequence joins TRBV10-1 and TRBJ2-3; a weak D match, TRBD2 (5 bases). The germline V gene has CDR1 WNHNN and CDR2 SYGVQD (reference sequence). V was shortened by 0 bases and J by 2 bases, with 6 bases between the two germline ends. CDR3 length: 14 amino acids. The CDR3 reads CASSESGDTDTQYF. The CDR3 nucleotides are TGCGCCAGCAGTGAGTCGGGAGACACAGATACGCAGTATTTT.

The rearrangement uses TRBV18 and TRBJ1-4, with D uncertain. V gave up 2 bases and J gave up 7 bases, with 5 bases separating them. The germline V gene has CDR1 KGHSH and CDR2 LQKENI. CDR3 length: 12 residues. CDR3 nucleotide sequence: TGTGCCAGCTCACCAGACCGTGAAAAACTGTTTTTT. It encodes CASSPDREKLFF.

This chain uses TRBV19 with TRBJ2-5, with 11 nucleotides matching TRBD1. CDR3 length equals 17 residues. The trim removed 6 bases at V and 4 bases at J, leaving 13 bases unmatched. Germline CDR1 reads LNHDA; CDR2 reads SQIVND (reference sequence). The CDR3 is CASRVTGTGGHGETQYF. The CDR3 region has the DNA TGTGCCAGTAGAGTCACAGGGACAGGGGGGCATGGAGAGACCCAGTACTTC.

This clone was seen a single time. The rearrangement uses TRBV28 and TRBJ1-2; 9 positions match TRBD1. CDR3 length equals 12 residues. In germline, CDR1 is MDHEN, CDR2 SYDVKM. V lost 6 bases and J lost 7; bases outside the gene matches: 3. CDR3 bases: TGTGCCAGCAGAGGGACAGGGTTTGGCTACACCTTC. As protein: CASRGTGFGYTF.

This chain joins TRBV5-6 and TRBJ1-3, with TRBD1 matching over 9 bases. Germline assignment: CDR1 SGHDT and CDR2 YYEEEE. The CDR3 loop spans 15 amino acids. V gave up 3 bases and J gave up 6 bases; unmatched junction bases: 7. CDR3 region: CASSSGTGFANTIYF. Written as DNA, the CDR3 is TGTGCCAGCAGCTCCGGGACAGGGTTTGCAAACACCATATATTTT.

In its sample, this clone was seen a few times. The chain joins TRBV4-1 to TRBJ1-5, with D uncertain. Trimming stripped 0 bases from V and 3 bases from J, with 12 bases between. The CDR3 sequence is 16 residues long. Germline V gene lookup returns CDR1 MGHRA and CDR2 YSYEKL. CDR3 DNA sequence: TGCGCCAGCAGCCAAGAACCCCAACTCCCCAATCAGCCCCAGCATTTT. It translates to CASSQEPQLPNQPQHF.

The chain uses TRBV29-1 and TRBJ2-1; 10 bases align to TRBD2. V shed 7 bases and J 4 bases; nucleotides not matched to a gene: 19. CDR1 SQVTM and CDR2 ANQGSEA come from the germline V gene. The CDR3 has 18 residues. The CDR3 region is CSARLWTSGVEIYNEQFF. CDR3 nucleotide sequence: TGCAGCGCCCGTCTCTGGACTAGCGGAGTTGAGATTTACAATGAGCAGTTCTTC.

The genes are TRBV10-2 and TRBJ2-7, with 7 positions matching TRBD2. Germline V gene data show CDR1 as WSHSY and CDR2 as SAAADI. The CDR3 is made up of 12 amino acids. J gave up 2 bases and V 11 bases, and 6 bases lay outside the gene matches. CDR3 residues: CAWDYLTYEQYF. CDR3 nucleotides: TGCGCCTGGGACTATTTAACCTACGAGCAGTACTTC.

This chain connects TRBV5-5 to TRBJ2-7; 7 bases line up with TRBD1. The CDR3 sequence is 15 residues long. Germline V CDR1 and CDR2: SGHKS, YYEKEE (reference sequence). Germline trimming cut 4 bases from V and 6 bases from J; bases unmatched to any gene: 13. CDR3 sequence (DNA): TGTGCCAGCAGCCCTGTGGGACAGCCGACCGGCGAGCAGTACTTC. It translates to CASSPVGQPTGEQYF. The variable domain in full, completed from reference TRBV5-5 and TRBJ2-7, reads DAGVTQSPTHLIKTRGQQVTLRCSPISGHKSVSWYQQVLGQGPQFIFQYYEKEERGRGNFPDRFSARQFPNYSSELNVNALLLGDSALYLCASSPVGQPTGEQYFGPGTRLTVT.

This clone has a single count. The V gene is TRBV19, the J gene TRBJ2-3; D gene uncertain. The CDR3 length is 11 residues. Germline CDR1 LNHDA, CDR2 SQIVND (reference sequence). V was trimmed by 6 bases and J by 5 bases, leaving 6 bases between them. The CDR3 is CASRLRDTQYF. CDR3 bases: TGTGCCAGTAGGCTACGAGATACGCAGTATTTT.

The chain combines TRBV5-1 with TRBJ2-7; 11 nucleotides line up with TRBD2. There are 15 residues in the CDR3. Germline V gene data show CDR1 as SGHRS and CDR2 as YFSETQ. V was pared by 0 bases and J by 9 bases, with 8 bases of the junction left unmatched. The CDR3 loop is CASSLGTSGREVQYF. The CDR3 nucleotides are TGCGCCAGCAGCTTGGGTACTAGCGGGAGAGAGGTGCAGTACTTC.